This T cell receptor (beta chain) was documented in a study of cytomegalovirus exposure and HLA in healthy donors. The study's findings and limits: Trimming of TCR beta V- and J-genes showed a link, identified in a later analysis, to a missense DCLRE1C variant.

As concerns this clone: Antigen: not known.

The germline V gene encodes CDR1 SGHRS and CDR2 YFSETQ. V shed 0 bases, J shed 3 bases, and the junction held 8 bases outside the gene matches. The CDR3 runs 16 residues. It was with 60 Vbeta and 13 Jbeta primers that the PCR ran. Sequencing was performed with immunoSEQ multiplex PCR; in TCRdb, only in-frame clones are kept and a portion is missing. The table for this sample gives about 83,000 clones. The rearrangement links TRBV5-1 to TRBJ1-2, with 7 bases identical to TRBD1. The clonotype was recovered from a young man in good health and CMV-seropositive. The sequenced material came from PBMCs. CDR3 nucleotide sequence: TGCGCCAGCAGCTTGGAAACGGAAACAGGGGACTATGGCTACACCTTC. Translation gives CASSLETETGDYGYTF.